This TCR beta chain is from a study of cytomegalovirus exposure and HLA in healthy donors. Both 60 Vbeta primers and 13 Jbeta primers went into the PCR. Profiling relied on immunoSEQ multiplex PCR, and the TCRdb table lists in-frame clones only, not all of them. Of roughly 200,000 clones in the sample, about 80% were seen once. Germline trimming cut 3 bases from V and 7 bases from J; bases unmatched to any gene: 9. Looked up from germline, CDR1 is MNHEY and CDR2 is SVGAGI. The CDR3 extends over 15 amino acids. The sequenced sample was PBMCs. This TCR derives from a woman between 35 and 50 years old in good health and CMV-seronegative. This rearrangement joins TRBV6-5 to TRBJ2-1; 7 nucleotides align to TRBD1. The CDR3 DNA sequence: TGTGCCAGCAGTTATGCAGGGGGAAAGTCTAATGAGCAGTTCTTC. Its protein product is CASSYAGGKSNEQFF.